This T cell receptor beta chain is from a study of cytomegalovirus exposure and HLA in healthy donors. Findings of the study overall: Cytomegalovirus-associated status was assigned to 164 TCR beta chains.

In the PCR, 60 Vbeta and 13 Jbeta primers were used. Assay used: immunoSEQ multiplex PCR; TCRdb lists only in-frame clones, some missing. The data contain 30,000 to 45,000 clones, more than 80% of them singletons. Regarding this clone: Its matching antigen is unknown.

This TCR derives from a woman in her forties in good health and CMV-seropositive. Source material: PBMCs.

The CDR3 spells CASSAPSGTGGVAFF. The DNA for the CDR3 is TGTGCCAGCAGTGCGCCCTCCGGGACAGGGGGAGTAGCTTTCTTT. V gene TRBV28 combines with J gene TRBJ1-1; TRBD1 agrees at 11 bases. Germline V CDR1 and CDR2: MDHEN, SYDVKM. V trimming: 5 bases; J trimming: 10 bases; junction bases outside the gene matches: 12. This CDR3 spans 15 amino acids.